This TCR beta chain was observed in a study of blood T cells in healthy people across ages. A second roughly 6 to 12 cycle PCR used barcoded and J-beta primers. TCRdb called the 5' RACE reads again in MiXCR, with one record for every CDR3 protein. The table has approximately 670,000 distinct CDR3 sequences, less than 45% seen once. The study's findings and limits: The long-lived group displayed more naive CD4+ cells, plus higher diversity, than the aged donors did. Age showed a roughly linear inverse relationship with TCR beta diversity per million T cells.

This clonotype showed up just a few times. Its antigen is not identified. The CDR3 length is 11 residues. The V gene's germline CDR1 is MNHEY and CDR2 SVGEGT. Trimming cost V 8 bases and J 6 bases, with 10 bases left between them. Donors gave roughly 10 milliliters of peripheral blood apiece. Every sample gave at least 5.5 micrograms of total RNA when it was extracted. The specimen was blood. The sequence came from a man older than 75 in good health. This rearrangement joins TRBV6-2 or TRBV6-3 to TRBJ1-2; TRBD1 is a possible D gene (5 bases). CDR3 loop: CASGRDDGYTF. For the CDR3, the DNA is TGTGCCAGCGGCAGGGATGATGGCTACACCTTC.